The 24 T cell receptor beta chains listed next were all sequenced from one sample in a study of T cell responses to AZD1222 COVID-19 vaccine. Using immunoSEQ multiplex PCR, the repertoire was profiled, and TCRdb retains in-frame clones only, with some absent. The table has fewer than 140,000 clones, under 90% seen once; the top ten hold about 5%. This material consisted of peripheral blood, taken on day 0 of AZD1222 vaccination. These receptors were taken from an adult in good health.

This clone has just one count. This chain links TRBV11-3 with TRBJ1-1; 7 nucleotides agree with TRBD1. V dropped 1 base and J dropped 1; count of bases not matched to a gene: 0. CDR3 size: 14 residues. CDR1 and CDR2 from the germline V gene are SGHNT and YENEEA. As DNA, the CDR3 is TGTGCCAGCAGCTTAGGGACAGGGAACACTGAAGCTTTCTTT. As protein: CASSLGTGNTEAFF.

The table lists this clone with a count of one. The chain employs TRBV12-3 or TRBV12-4 and TRBJ2-1, with 8 bases fitting TRBD1. The CDR3 has 13 residues. V dropped 6 bases and J dropped 6; count of bases not matched to a gene: 4. DNA of the CDR3: TGTGCCAGCAGCCCCGGACAGGGCAATGAGCAGTTCTTC. This encodes CASSPGQGNEQFF.

V is TRBV3-1 (or the pseudogene TRBV3-2) and J is TRBJ1-5; no definite D call. CDR3 length: 16 residues. The ends were cut back, 1 base at V and 0 bases at J, with 10 bases in the middle. In germline, CDR1 is LGHDT, CDR2 YNNKEL (reference sequence). The CDR3 sequence: CASSQGGGNSNQPQHF. Written as DNA, the CDR3 is TGTGCCAGCAGCCAAGGAGGAGGAAATAGCAATCAGCCCCAGCATTTT.

CDR3 residues: CASTQIGVMTEAFF. The CDR3 bases are TGTGCCAGCACCCAGATAGGGGTGATGACTGAAGCTTTCTTT. The chain carries TRBV27 and TRBJ1-1, with a possible D match to TRBD1 (5 bases). The V and J ends lost 7 bases and 5 bases respectively, with 17 bases between them. This CDR3 region has 14 residues. In germline, CDR1 is MNHEY, CDR2 SMNVEV (reference sequence).

V is TRBV21-1 and J is TRBJ2-2; TRBD2, the D gene given by the table, was not confirmed from the DNA. TRBV21-1 is classified as a pseudogene. The CDR3 is 17 amino acids. DNA of the CDR3: TGTGCCAGCAAAAGCTGTAAGCGGGACCTTTACACCGGGGAGCTGTTTTTT. This encodes CASKSCKRDLYTGELFF.

This rearrangement joins TRBV6-5 to TRBJ2-7, with TRBD2 identical over 9 bases. This CDR3 spans 13 amino acids. The trim removed 6 bases at V and 2 bases at J, leaving 2 bases unmatched. The germline gives CDR1 MNHEY, CDR2 SVGAGI. CDR3 DNA sequence: TGTGCCAGCAGAGGACTAGCGACCTACGAGCAGTACTTC. It is translated as CASRGLATYEQYF.

In this sample, this clone turned up a few times. V usage is TRBV11-2 and J usage is TRBJ1-6; no reliable D call. CDR1 is SGHAT, CDR2 FQNNGV, per germline. V was pared by 4 bases and J by 0 bases, with 16 bases between. This CDR3 is built from 18 residues. The CDR3 coding sequence is TGTGCCAGCAGCTCTGGATGGAGAACCTTCTCCTATAATTCACCCCTCCACTTT. Its protein is CASSSGWRTFSYNSPLHF.

The chain is built from TRBV18 and TRBJ1-2; 8 bases fit TRBD1. The trim removed 0 bases at V and 8 bases at J, leaving 8 bases unmatched. The CDR3 consists of 15 residues. CDR1 is KGHSH, CDR2 LQKENI, per germline. CDR3 in amino acids: CASSPPTGQGHGYTF. CDR3 DNA sequence: TGTGCCAGCTCACCACCGACCGGACAGGGACACGGCTACACCTTC. The full variable domain, completed using reference TRBV18 and TRBJ1-2, is NAGVMQNPRHLVRRRGQEARLRCSPMKGHSHVYWYRQLPEEGLKFMVYLQKENIIDESGMPKERFSAEFPKEGPSILRIQQVVRGDSAAYFCASSPPTGQGHGYTFGSGTRLTVV.

The V call is TRBV15, the J call TRBJ2-2; 7 bases align to TRBD1. The CDR3 totals 13 residues. The V segment lost 8 bases and the J segment 5 bases; nucleotides outside the gene matches: 5. Germline V gene sequence: CDR1 LNHNV, CDR2 YYDKDF (reference sequence). CDR3 amino acids: CATHDRVTGELFF. The CDR3 region has the DNA TGTGCCACCCACGACAGGGTGACCGGGGAGCTGTTTTTT.

The chain couples TRBV5-6 to TRBJ1-2; maybe TRBD1 (5 bases). CDR1 SGHDT and CDR2 YYEEEE come from the germline V gene. The CDR3 sequence is 14 residues long. V was trimmed by 3 bases and J by 8 bases, leaving 17 bases between them. CDR3 region: CASSSGPRVGGYTF. In DNA, the CDR3 is TGTGCCAGCAGCTCGGGGCCCAGGGTGGGAGGCTACACCTTC.

This sequence joins TRBV5-1 and TRBJ2-2; no clear D. Trimming removed 2 bases at V and 6 bases at J, with 5 bases between. Looked up from germline, CDR1 is SGHRS and CDR2 is YFSETQ. This CDR3 is 12 amino acids long. The CDR3 protein is CASSFQAGELFF. The CDR3, as DNA: TGCGCCAGCAGCTTCCAGGCCGGGGAGCTGTTTTTT.

A note on this clone: Other DNA sequences in the same sample also yield this CDR3. The CDR3, as DNA: TGTGCCAGCTCACCCGGGTCCAATCAGCCCCAGCATTTT. Protein sequence: CASSPGSNQPQHF. The chain carries TRBV18 and TRBJ1-5; D not certain. This CDR3 spans 13 amino acids. Trimming pared 3 bases from V and 3 bases from J, leaving 6 bases between. Germline CDR1 reads KGHSH; CDR2 reads LQKENI.

The chain couples TRBV2 to TRBJ2-4; TRBD2 might be the D (7 bases). The CDR3 covers 12 residues. Germline CDR1 reads SNHLY; CDR2 reads FYNNEI. The V gene lost 4 bases and the J gene lost 9 bases, with 10 bases spanning the gap. In DNA form, the CDR3 reads TGTGCCAGCAGTGGAGGGGGGGGCATTCAGTACTTC. This encodes CASSGGGGIQYF.

This chain uses TRBV24-1 with TRBJ2-1; D may be TRBD1 (6 bases). The germline V and J ends were trimmed by 6 bases and 1 base, with 12 bases remaining between them. Germline CDR1 is KGHDR and CDR2 is SFDVKD. This CDR3 contains 15 residues. The DNA for the CDR3 is TGTGCCACCAGTTTAACAGGGTCATCCTACAATGAGCAGTTCTTC. It is translated as CATSLTGSSYNEQFF.

This clone was seen more than once but under ten times. The chain has TRBV7-9 and TRBJ1-1; 9 nucleotides agree with TRBD1. The germline V gene encodes CDR1 SEHNR and CDR2 FQNEAQ (reference sequence). V gave up 5 bases and J gave up 5 bases; unmatched junction bases: 9. The CDR3 spans 15 residues. The CDR3 DNA follows: TGTGCCAGCAGCCGGGGGACAGGGTTTTATACTGAAGCTTTCTTT. It is translated as CASSRGTGFYTEAFF.

This clone was observed once. V and J are TRBV24-1 and TRBJ2-5, with D unclear. The V gene lost 1 base and the J gene lost 4 bases, with 3 bases spanning the gap. Germline loops: CDR1 KGHDR, CDR2 SFDVKD. This CDR3 region has 12 residues. The CDR3: CATSDFGETQYF. In DNA form, the CDR3 reads TGTGCCACCAGTGATTTCGGAGAGACCCAGTACTTC.

With regard to this clone: Other nucleotide sequences in the sample specify the same CDR3. This sequence joins TRBV7-2 and TRBJ2-5; D ambiguous. This CDR3 is 13 amino acids long. Trimming cost V 0 bases and J 2 bases, with 4 bases left between them. Germline CDR1 reads SGHTA; CDR2 reads FQGNSA. The CDR3 protein is CASSLAVQETQYF. The DNA of the CDR3 is TGTGCCAGCAGCTTAGCGGTTCAAGAGACCCAGTACTTC.

J is TRBJ2-2 and V is TRBV6-2 or TRBV6-3; 13 bases agree with TRBD2. Germline CDR1 and CDR2: MNHEY and SVGEGT. The V gene end was trimmed by 4 bases and the J gene end by 5 bases; junction bases not matched to a gene: 4. CDR3 length equals 16 residues. CDR3 sequence: CASSSKTSGRTGELFF. As DNA, the CDR3 is TGTGCCAGCAGTTCTAAGACTAGCGGGAGGACCGGGGAGCTGTTTTTT.

The V and J genes are TRBV7-2 and TRBJ2-7, with D tentatively TRBD1 (6 bases). CDR1 is SGHTA, CDR2 FQGNSA, per germline. CDR3 length equals 14 residues. The V gene lost 1 base and the J gene lost 2 bases, with 9 bases spanning the gap. CDR3 region: CASSLGQETYEQYF. CDR3 in DNA: TGTGCCAGCAGCTTAGGACAGGAAACCTACGAGCAGTACTTC.

The chain couples TRBV30 to TRBJ1-2; 7 bases fit TRBD1. The CDR3 has 13 amino acids. V gave up 2 bases and J gave up 7 bases; unmatched junction bases: 7. Germline-derived CDR1 and CDR2 are GTSNPN and SVGIG (reference sequence). The CDR3 nucleotides read TGTGCCTGGAGTCCCGTGACAGGGACTGGCTACACCTTC. This codes for CAWSPVTGTGYTF.

This chain joins TRBV5-1 and TRBJ2-1, with no clear D. CDR3 length equals 14 residues. CDR1 is SGHRS and CDR2 is YFSETQ in the germline V gene. V was pared by 4 bases and J by 7 bases, with 15 bases between. The CDR3 DNA reads as TGCGCCAGCAGCATTCAGTCCCAAGGGAATGAGCAGTTCTTC. Amino acid sequence: CASSIQSQGNEQFF.

The chain joins TRBV24-1 to TRBJ1-3; D may be TRBD1 (6 bases). The CDR3 sequence is 15 residues long. In germline, CDR1 is KGHDR, CDR2 SFDVKD. V lost 4 bases to trimming and J lost 4 bases, with 13 bases between them. CDR3 DNA: TGTGCCACCAGTGACCGGACAGATTCCGGAAACACCATATATTTT. Translating it yields CATSDRTDSGNTIYF.

The chain employs TRBV5-1 and TRBJ2-1; D may be TRBD1 (5 bases). The CDR3 totals 16 residues. The V and J ends lost 1 base and 6 bases respectively, with 17 bases between them. Germline assignment: CDR1 SGHRS and CDR2 YFSETQ. The CDR3 region is CASSLNSLNQGNEQFF. In DNA form, the CDR3 reads TGCGCCAGCAGCTTGAATTCGCTTAATCAGGGCAATGAGCAGTTCTTC.

The chain has TRBV7-2 and TRBJ2-7; D might be TRBD2 (5 bases). Germline V gene lookup returns CDR1 SGHTA and CDR2 FQGNSA. Trimming removed 5 bases at V and 6 bases at J, with 11 bases between. The CDR3 is 12 amino acids. Here the CDR3 DNA reads TGTGCCAGCAGCGCCGACTATTCCGAGCAGTACTTC. Translation: CASSADYSEQYF.